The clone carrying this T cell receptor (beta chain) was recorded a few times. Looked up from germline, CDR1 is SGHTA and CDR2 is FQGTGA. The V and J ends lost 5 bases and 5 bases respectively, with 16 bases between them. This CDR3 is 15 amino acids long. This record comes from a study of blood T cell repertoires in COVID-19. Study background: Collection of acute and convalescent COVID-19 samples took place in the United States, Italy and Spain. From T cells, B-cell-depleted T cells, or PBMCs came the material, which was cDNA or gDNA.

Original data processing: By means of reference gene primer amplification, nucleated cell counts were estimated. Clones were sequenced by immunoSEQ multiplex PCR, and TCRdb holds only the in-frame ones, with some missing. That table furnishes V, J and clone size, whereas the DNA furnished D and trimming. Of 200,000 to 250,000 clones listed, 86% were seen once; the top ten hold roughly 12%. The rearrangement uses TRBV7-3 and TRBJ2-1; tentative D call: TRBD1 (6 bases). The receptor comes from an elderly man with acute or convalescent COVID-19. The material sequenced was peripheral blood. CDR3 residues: CASSVQGAFNNEQFF. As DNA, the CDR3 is TGTGCCAGCAGCGTACAGGGTGCGTTTAACAATGAGCAGTTCTTC.